This T cell receptor (beta chain) was identified during a study of vaccination and CD4 T cells after COVID-19. Study at large: With 10 or so mild cases and one severe, convalescent patients were SARS-CoV-2 positive by nasal swab PCR. It was a median roughly 100 days after diagnosis, with a range of 35 to 161, that post-COVID samples were drawn. Stimulation used overlapping spike peptides from SARS-CoV-2, HCoV-NL63, HCoV-OC43 and HCoV-229E.

Indicated treatment: approximately nine-day PBMC culture with coronavirus spike peptide pools or control peptides (ViraFEST assay). Each well held 2 million or so PBMCs in IL-2 (approximately 10 IU/ml) medium with approximately 10 ug/ml peptide pools. Sequencing of the DNA from cultured CD4+ T cells was carried out with the Oncomine TCR Beta short-read assay. TCRdb recomputed calls from the PCR reads with MiXCR, one row per CDR3 protein. This table has under 20,000 distinct CDR3 sequences, 26% appearing once. The CDR3 has 15 residues. The germline V gene has CDR1 DFQATT and CDR2 SNEGSKA (reference sequence). The table lists this clonotype with a few counts. What it recognizes is unknown. One end of the junction does not line up with germline, which may come from a read error.

The sequencing sample was made of cultured CD4+ T cells from blood. The sequence derives from a human donor with COVID-19. This chain connects TRBV20-1 to TRBJ2-3; tentatively, D is TRBD2 (6 bases). The CDR3 loop reads CSARETRRVADTQYF. DNA for the CDR3: TGCAGTGCTCGAGAGACTAGGAGAGTCGCAGATACGCAGTATTTT.